The present T cell receptor beta chain was sequenced within a study of cytomegalovirus exposure and HLA in healthy donors. Looking at the study overall: Among the 300 to 400 donors who were genotyped, 70% to 90% fell in the genetic ancestry cluster that is associated with self-reported Caucasian donors. General study points: The study designated 150 to 200 TCR beta chains cytomegalovirus-associated. One cluster of highly shared sequence variants probably arose as a sequencing artifact.

The CDR3 runs 15 residues. CDR1 is MDHEN and CDR2 is SYDVKM in the germline V gene. V lost 10 bases and J lost 0, with 16 bases in between. This clone was recorded only once. Its antigen is unknown. It was with 60 Vbeta and 13 Jbeta primers that the PCR ran. Clones were sequenced by immunoSEQ multiplex PCR, and TCRdb holds only the in-frame ones, with some missing. The sample has about 150,000 clones, around 66% seen once; the top ten hold 6.5%. This clonotype was sampled from a woman aged 55-69 years in good health and CMV-seronegative. The sample taken for sequencing was PBMCs. The gene calls are TRBV28 and TRBJ1-3; D is perhaps TRBD1 (6 bases). The CDR3 DNA reads as TGTGCCACAACGGCAGGGGTGAACTCTGGAAACACCATATATTTT. Its protein is CATTAGVNSGNTIYF.